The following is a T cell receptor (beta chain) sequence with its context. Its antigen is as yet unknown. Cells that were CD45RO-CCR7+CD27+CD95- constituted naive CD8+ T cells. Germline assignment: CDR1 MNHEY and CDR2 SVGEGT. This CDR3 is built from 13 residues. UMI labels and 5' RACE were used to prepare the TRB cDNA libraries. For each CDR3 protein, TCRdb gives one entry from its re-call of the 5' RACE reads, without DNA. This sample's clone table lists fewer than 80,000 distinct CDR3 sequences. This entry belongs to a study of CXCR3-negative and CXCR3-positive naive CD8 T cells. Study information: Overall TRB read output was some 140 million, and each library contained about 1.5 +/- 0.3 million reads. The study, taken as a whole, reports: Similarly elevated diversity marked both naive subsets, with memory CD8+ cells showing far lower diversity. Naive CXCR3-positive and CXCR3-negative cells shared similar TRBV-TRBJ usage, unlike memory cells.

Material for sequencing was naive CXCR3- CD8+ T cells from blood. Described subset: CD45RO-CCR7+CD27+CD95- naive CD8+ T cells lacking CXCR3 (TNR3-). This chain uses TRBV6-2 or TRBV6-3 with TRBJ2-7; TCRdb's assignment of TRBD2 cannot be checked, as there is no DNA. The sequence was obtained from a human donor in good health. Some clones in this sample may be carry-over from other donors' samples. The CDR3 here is CASSPLASVKQYF.